The present entry profiles one T cell receptor beta chain with its context. Its antigen remains unidentified. Germline V gene sequence: CDR1 SQVTM, CDR2 ANQGSEA. The CDR3 sequence is 12 residues long. V was clipped by 4 bases and J by 5 bases, with 12 bases between them. Amplification of TCR beta CDR3 regions used RNA as the template. An initial round of RT-PCR targeting the TCR CDR3 relied on the HTBI primer set. A single record per CDR3 protein comes from TCRdb applying MiXCR to the multiplex PCR reads. The sample shows around 300,000 distinct CDR3 sequences, roughly an eighth of them seen only once. This entry comes from a study of T cells in Graves' hyperthyroidism and ophthalmopathy. Diagnoses were made from clinical symptoms, serum measures (thyroxine and TRAb), thyroid ultrasound and orbital computed tomography. General observations from the study: Ophthalmopathy cases were set apart from stable hyperthyroidism by a 13 V-J model.

This receptor was taken from a woman aged 40 to 50 with Graves' hyperthyroidism. V gene TRBV29-1 combines with J gene TRBJ2-7; maybe TRBD2 (7 bases). The sequenced sample consisted of blood. CDR3 sequence reads: CSVVRGGNEQYF. CDR3 DNA sequence: TGCAGCGTTGTAAGGGGGGGGAACGAGCAGTACTTC.